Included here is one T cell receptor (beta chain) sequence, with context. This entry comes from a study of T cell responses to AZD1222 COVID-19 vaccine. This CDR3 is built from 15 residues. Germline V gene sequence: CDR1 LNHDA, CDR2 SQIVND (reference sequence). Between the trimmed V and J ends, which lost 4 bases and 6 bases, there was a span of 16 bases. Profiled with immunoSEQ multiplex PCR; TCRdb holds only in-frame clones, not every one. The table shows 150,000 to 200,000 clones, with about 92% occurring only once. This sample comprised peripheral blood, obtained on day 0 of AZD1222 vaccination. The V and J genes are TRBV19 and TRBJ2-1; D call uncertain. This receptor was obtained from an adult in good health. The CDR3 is CASSRLPSPLNEQFF. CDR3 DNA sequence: TGTGCCAGTAGTAGATTACCGTCCCCCCTCAATGAGCAGTTCTTC.